The 2 T cell receptor beta chains below were found in one sample sequenced in a study of blood T cell repertoires in COVID-19. The table came from immunoSEQ multiplex PCR; TCRdb's copy has only in-frame clones and leaves some out. The sample consists of 190,000 or so clones, roughly 89% of them appearing once. Sequenced: peripheral blood. The origin of the receptors is a man in his forties with acute or convalescent COVID-19.

This chain uses TRBV5-8 with TRBJ2-3, with 11 bases fitting TRBD2. Unmatched junction bases numbered 13, after V lost 4 bases and J lost 6 bases. The CDR3 is made up of 17 amino acids. Germline V lookup: CDR1 SGHTS, CDR2 YDEGEE. CDR3 amino acids: CASSLGTSGTISDTQYF. DNA for the CDR3: TGTGCCAGCAGCCTTGGGACTAGCGGAACCATATCCGATACGCAGTATTTT. The full variable domain, rest sourced from reference TRBV5-8 and TRBJ2-3, is EAGVTQSPTHLIKTRGQQATLRCSPISGHTSVYWYQQALGLGLQFLLWYDEGEERNRGNFPPRFSGRQFPNYSSELNVNALELEDSALYLCASSLGTSGTISDTQYFGPGTRLTVL.

The chain links TRBV6-5 to TRBJ1-6, with 8 positions matching TRBD1. Germline CDR1 is MNHEY and CDR2 is SVGAGI. Losses at the gene ends were 5 bases for V and 7 bases for J; bases not matched to a gene: 4. The CDR3 is made up of 14 amino acids. The CDR3 region is CASSRDRNNSPLHF. Here the CDR3 DNA reads TGTGCCAGCAGTCGGGACAGGAACAATTCACCCCTCCACTTT.